A selection of T cell receptor beta chains follows, all from one sample in a study of T cells in localized non-small cell lung cancer. TCRdb's table, derived via immunoSEQ multiplex PCR, lists solely in-frame clones and lacks some. There are some 1,600 clones in the sample; over 20% occur only once, and about a tenth lies in the top ten. The sample in question was lung tumor tissue, obtained before any cancer treatment. The origin of the receptors is a male donor aged 60 or over with stage I lung adenocarcinoma. Each CDR3 is given with its conserved first and last residue. Fields, in order: clone size, J gene, D gene, V gene, CDR3 protein, CDR3 DNA. The D gene is left open where the match is weak. Expanded clones are given a class, and other clones once, few, many or no size at all.

medium-sized,TRBJ1-6,-,TRBV11-3,CASSLVQEDNSPLHF,TGTGCCAGCAGCTTGGTCCAGGAGGACAATTCACCCCTCCACTTT
few,TRBJ2-2,-,TRBV9,CASSAQRTGELFF,TGTGCCAGCAGCGCCCAGCGGACCGGGGAGCTGTTTTTT
-,TRBJ1-2,-,TRBV12-5,CASGFFGDTSGYTF,TGTGCTAGTGGTTTTTTTGGGGATACGAGCGGCTACACCTTC
-,TRBJ2-7,TRBD2,TRBV11-3,CASSSAPGGNYEQYF,TGTGCCAGCAGCTCCGCACCCGGGGGGAACTACGAGCAGTACTTC
-,TRBJ2-1,-,TRBV28,CASKERNRSYNEQFF,TGTGCCAGCAAAGAGAGGAACCGCTCCTACAATGAGCAGTTCTTC
-,TRBJ1-3,TRBD1,TRBV28,CASSRGTSSGNTIYF,TGTGCCAGCAGCAGGGGGACCTCCTCTGGAAACACCATATATTTT
-,TRBJ1-1,-,TRBV9,CASSPREGKAFF,TGTGCCAGCAGCCCCCGAGAGGGGAAAGCTTTCTTT
-,TRBJ1-1,TRBD1,TRBV5-1,CASSLAYRGAEGSTEAFF,TGCGCCAGCAGCTTGGCCTACAGGGGGGCAGAGGGGAGCACTGAAGCTTTCTTT
-,TRBJ2-3,TRBD2,TRBV6-8,CASTYPPRLAGGPVGQYF,TGTGCCAGCACTTACCCCCCCCGACTAGCGGGGGGGCCGGTAGGGCAGTATTTT
-,TRBJ1-2,-,TRBV6-8,CASSYAVAAYGYTF,TGTGCCAGCAGTTACGCGGTGGCAGCCTATGGCTACACCTTC
few,TRBJ2-7,-,TRBV29-1,CSAVGQFFEQYF,TGCAGCGCCGTAGGACAGTTTTTCGAGCAGTACTTC
few,TRBJ2-2,-,TRBV18,CASSPPLRPYTGELFF,TGTGCCAGCTCACCACCCCTCAGGCCTTACACCGGGGAGCTGTTTTTT
-,TRBJ2-1,-,TRBV6-7,CASSPDSFNEQFF,TGTGCCAGCAGTCCTGACTCCTTCAATGAGCAGTTCTTC
-,TRBJ1-2,-,TRBV19,CASRDGRNYGYTF,TGTGCCAGCCGGGACGGTCGAAACTATGGCTACACCTTC
medium-sized,TRBJ2-1,-,TRBV6-8,CASHLSIDPRADEQFF,TGTGCCAGTCATTTATCCATCGACCCCAGGGCAGACGAGCAGTTCTTC
-,TRBJ1-2,TRBD1,TRBV28,CASRSGTGGLYGYTF,TGTGCCAGCAGGTCCGGGACAGGGGGCCTCTATGGCTACACCTTC
medium-sized,TRBJ1-2,TRBD1,TRBV6-8,CASNDRGLSDYGYTF,TGTGCCAGCAACGACAGGGGATTAAGCGACTATGGCTACACCTTC
-,TRBJ2-5,TRBD2,TRBV29-1,CSVAHSGGRGETQYF,TGCAGCGTTGCTCACAGCGGGGGAAGAGGGGAGACCCAGTACTTC
-,TRBJ2-5,-,TRBV29-1,CSVGRTPQETQYF,TGCAGCGTTGGTAGGACGCCCCAAGAGACCCAGTACTTC
-,TRBJ1-3,-,TRBV6-8,CASSGNSGNTIYF,TGTGCCAGCAGTGGGAACAGTGGAAACACCATATATTTT
-,TRBJ1-5,-,TRBV30,CAWSVYDQPQHF,TGTGCCTGGAGTGTCTACGATCAGCCCCAGCATTTT
-,TRBJ1-2,TRBD1,TRBV5-1,CASSRRLTGEDGYTF,TGCGCCAGCAGCCGGCGTCTGACAGGGGAGGATGGCTACACCTTC
-,TRBJ1-1,-,TRBV30,CAWSVQGWTEAFF,TGTGCCTGGAGTGTACAGGGTTGGACTGAAGCTTTCTTT
large,TRBJ2-7,-,TRBV30,CASQPGTDVAEQYF,TGTGCCTCCCAACCCGGGACCGACGTGGCCGAGCAGTACTTC
few,TRBJ2-1,TRBD1,TRBV6-8,CASSRTGVDYNEQFF,TGTGCCAGCAGCCGAACAGGGGTGGACTACAATGAGCAGTTCTTC
-,TRBJ1-2,-,TRBV18,CASSPRDEQGVYGYTF,TGTGCCAGCTCACCCCGGGACGAACAGGGCGTCTATGGCTACACCTTC
-,TRBJ1-6,-,TRBV30,CACLVGPGSWGSPLHF,TGTGCCTGCCTGGTGGGTCCGGGCTCATGGGGTTCACCCCTCCACTTT
once,TRBJ1-6,-,TRBV9,CASSGHNSPLHF,TGTGCCAGCTCAGGGCATAATTCACCCCTCCACTTT
large,TRBJ2-7,-,TRBV4-1,CASSQGAGSGEQYF,TGCGCCAGCAGCCAAGGGGCAGGGTCAGGCGAGCAGTACTTC
large,TRBJ1-5,-,TRBV6-8,CASSYSAGDQPQHF,TGTGCCAGCAGTTACTCGGCAGGGGATCAGCCCCAGCATTTT
-,TRBJ1-1,TRBD1,TRBV18,CASSRLTGGDTEAFF,TGTGCCAGCTCACGATTGACAGGGGGTGACACTGAAGCTTTCTTT
-,TRBJ2-7,-,TRBV28,CASSLTGYEQYF,TGTGCCAGCAGTTTAACCGGGTACGAGCAGTACTTC
-,TRBJ1-4,-,TRBV19,CASSTEQPGYEKLFF,TGTGCCAGTAGTACGGAACAGCCCGGATATGAAAAACTGTTTTTT
-,TRBJ2-4,-,TRBV11-3,CASSLGSPKNIQYF,TGTGCCAGCAGCTTGGGCAGCCCCAAAAACATTCAGTACTTC
few,TRBJ1-6,-,TRBV6-8,CASSYGQGGGNSPLHF,TGTGCCAGCAGTTATGGGCAGGGAGGCGGTAATTCACCCCTCCACTTT
few,TRBJ2-5,TRBD1,TRBV29-1,CSGGQGIEETQYF,TGCAGCGGGGGACAGGGGATTGAGGAGACCCAGTACTTC
few,TRBJ1-1,-,TRBV11-3,CASSLGAARSEAFF,TGTGCCAGCAGCTTAGGGGCAGCCCGAAGTGAAGCTTTCTTT
-,TRBJ2-3,-,TRBV15,CATSKRGQGSGDTQYF,TGTGCCACCAGCAAACGGGGTCAGGGTTCCGGAGATACGCAGTATTTT
-,TRBJ2-3,-,TRBV6-8,CASSYITREGTDTQYF,TGTGCCAGCAGTTACATAACGAGAGAGGGGACAGATACGCAGTATTTT
once,TRBJ2-7,TRBD2,TRBV29-1,CSVVGTSGLYEQYF,TGCAGCGTTGTAGGGACTAGCGGTTTATACGAGCAGTACTTC
-,TRBJ1-4,TRBD1,TRBV18,CASSPPGQGDNEKLFF,TGTGCCAGCTCACCACCGGGACAGGGGGATAATGAAAAACTGTTTTTT
few,TRBJ1-3,-,TRBV11-3,CASSPGQSSGNTIYF,TGTGCCAGCAGCCCGGGACAATCCTCTGGAAACACCATATATTTT
-,TRBJ1-5,-,TRBV4-1,CASSQELLGNQPQHF,TGCGCCAGCAGCCAAGAATTGCTTGGGAATCAGCCCCAGCATTTT
-,TRBJ2-6,-,TRBV18,CASSPPDLQSFGANVLTF,TGTGCCAGCTCACCACCGGACTTACAATCTTTTGGGGCCAACGTCCTGACTTTC
-,TRBJ2-1,-,TRBV7-4,CASSSRSGTYNEQFF,TGTGCCAGCAGCTCCCGGTCGGGTACTTACAATGAGCAGTTCTTC
few,TRBJ1-5,TRBD1,TRBV7-1,CASSRDRGSNQPQHF,TGTGCCAGCAGCCGGGACAGGGGAAGCAATCAGCCCCAGCATTTT